The following is a T cell receptor (beta chain) sequence with its context. This sample is drawn from a study of T cells in tuberculosis. Thawed, overnight-rested PBMC were stained with GMM-loaded CD1B tetramer, viability dye and anti-CD3, then sorted. C32 glucose monomycolate from Rhodococcus equi was loaded onto the CD1B tetramers. The method was immunoSEQ multiplex PCR; TCRdb's version includes in-frame clones alone and lacks a portion of them. The sample has about 58,000 clones; over 75% are singletons. The CDR3 is 18 amino acids. Germline V gives CDR1 SGHNT, CDR2 YYREEE (reference sequence). V shed 2 bases and J 0 bases; nucleotides not matched to a gene: 8.

The V gene is TRBV5-4, the J gene TRBJ2-6, with 7 bases identical to TRBD1. Material for sequencing was CD1b-GMM tetramer-negative cells sorted from PBMCs. This sequence originates from an adult woman with latent tuberculosis. CDR3 coding DNA: TGTGCCAGCAGCTTCGGGTCGACAGGGATCTCTGGGGCCAACGTCCTGACTTTC. Protein sequence: CASSFGSTGISGANVLTF.